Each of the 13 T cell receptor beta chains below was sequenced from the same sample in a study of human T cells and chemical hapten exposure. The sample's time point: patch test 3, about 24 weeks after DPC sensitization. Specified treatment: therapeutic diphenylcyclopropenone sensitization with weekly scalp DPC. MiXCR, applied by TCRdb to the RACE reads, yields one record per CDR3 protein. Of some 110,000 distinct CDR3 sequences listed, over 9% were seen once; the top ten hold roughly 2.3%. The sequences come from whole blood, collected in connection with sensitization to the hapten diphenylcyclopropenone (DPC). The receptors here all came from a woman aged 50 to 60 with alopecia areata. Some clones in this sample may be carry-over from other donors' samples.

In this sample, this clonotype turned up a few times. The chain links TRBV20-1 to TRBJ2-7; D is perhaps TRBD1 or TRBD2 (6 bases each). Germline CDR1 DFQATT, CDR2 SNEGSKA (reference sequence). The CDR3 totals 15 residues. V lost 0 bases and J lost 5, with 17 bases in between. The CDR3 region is CSARDKGGHWDEQYF. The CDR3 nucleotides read TGCAGTGCTAGAGATAAAGGGGGGCATTGGGACGAGCAGTACTTC.

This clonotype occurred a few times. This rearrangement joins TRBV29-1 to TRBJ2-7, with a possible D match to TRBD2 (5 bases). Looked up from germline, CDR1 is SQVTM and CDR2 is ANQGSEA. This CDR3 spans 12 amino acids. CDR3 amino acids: CTRGTDTYEQYF. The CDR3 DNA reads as TGCACCCGGGGTACAGACACGTACGAGCAGTACTTC.

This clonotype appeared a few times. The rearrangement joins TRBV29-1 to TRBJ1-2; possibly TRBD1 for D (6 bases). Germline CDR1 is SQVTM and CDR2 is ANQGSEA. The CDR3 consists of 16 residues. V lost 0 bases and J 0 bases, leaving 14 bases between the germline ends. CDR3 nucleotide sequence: TGCAGCGTTGAAGATCGGACAGACTGGTCTAACTATGGCTACACCTTC. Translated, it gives CSVEDRTDWSNYGYTF.

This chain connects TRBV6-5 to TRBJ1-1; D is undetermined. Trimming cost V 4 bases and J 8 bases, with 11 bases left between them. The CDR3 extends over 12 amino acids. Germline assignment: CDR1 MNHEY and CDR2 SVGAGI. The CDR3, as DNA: TGTGCCAGCAGTTTTAATCAGTACGAAGCTTTCTTT. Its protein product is CASSFNQYEAFF.

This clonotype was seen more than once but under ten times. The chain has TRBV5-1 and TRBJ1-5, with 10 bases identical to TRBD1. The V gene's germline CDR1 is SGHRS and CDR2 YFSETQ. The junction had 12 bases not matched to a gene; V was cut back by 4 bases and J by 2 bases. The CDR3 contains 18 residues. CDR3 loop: CASSPGTGEVVRNQPQHF. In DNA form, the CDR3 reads TGCGCCAGCAGCCCCGGGACAGGGGAAGTAGTACGCAATCAGCCCCAGCATTTT.

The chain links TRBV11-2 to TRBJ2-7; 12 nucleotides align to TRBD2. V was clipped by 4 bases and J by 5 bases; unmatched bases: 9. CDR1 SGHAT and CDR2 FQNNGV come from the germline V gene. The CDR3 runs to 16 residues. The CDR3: CASSSPTSGRRHEQYF. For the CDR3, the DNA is TGTGCCAGCAGCTCCCCGACTAGCGGGAGACGGCACGAGCAGTACTTC.

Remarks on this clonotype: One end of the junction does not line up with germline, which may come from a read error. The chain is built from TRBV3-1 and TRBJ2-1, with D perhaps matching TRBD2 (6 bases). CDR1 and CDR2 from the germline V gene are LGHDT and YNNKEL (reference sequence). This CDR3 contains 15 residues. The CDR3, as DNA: TGTGCCAGCAGCAAAGATGGGGACTTTTACAATGAGCAGTTCTTC. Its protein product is CASSKDGDFYNEQFF.

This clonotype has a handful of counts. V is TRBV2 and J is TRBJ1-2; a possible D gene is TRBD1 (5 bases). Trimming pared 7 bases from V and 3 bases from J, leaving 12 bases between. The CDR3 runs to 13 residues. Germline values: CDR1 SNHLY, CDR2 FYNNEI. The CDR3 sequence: CASKTQGDYGYTF. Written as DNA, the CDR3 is TGTGCCAGCAAGACCCAGGGAGACTATGGCTACACCTTC. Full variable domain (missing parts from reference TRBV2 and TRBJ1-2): EPEVTQTPSHQVTQMGQEVILRCVPISNHLYFYWYRQILGQKVEFLVSFYNNEISEKSEIFDDQFSVERPDGSNFTLKIRSTKLEDSAMYFCASKTQGDYGYTFGSGTRLTVV.

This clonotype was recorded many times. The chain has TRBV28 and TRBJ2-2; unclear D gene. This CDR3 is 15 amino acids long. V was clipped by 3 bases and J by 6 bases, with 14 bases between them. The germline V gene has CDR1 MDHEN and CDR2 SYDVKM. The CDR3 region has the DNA TGTGCCAGCAGTTTCCCCGGGCAATACCCCGGGGAGCTGTTTTTT. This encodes CASSFPGQYPGELFF.

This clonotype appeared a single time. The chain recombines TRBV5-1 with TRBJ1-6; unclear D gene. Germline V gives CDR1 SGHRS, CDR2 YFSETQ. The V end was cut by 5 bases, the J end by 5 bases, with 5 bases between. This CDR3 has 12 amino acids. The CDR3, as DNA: TGCGCCAGCAGAGAAGATAATTCACCCCTCCACTTT. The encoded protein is CASREDNSPLHF.

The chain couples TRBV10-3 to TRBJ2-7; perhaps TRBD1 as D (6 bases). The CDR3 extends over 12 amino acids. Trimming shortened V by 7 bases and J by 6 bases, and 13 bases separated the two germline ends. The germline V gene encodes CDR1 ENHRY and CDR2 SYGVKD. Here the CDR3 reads CAITDRPPEQYF. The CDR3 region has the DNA TGTGCCATCACTGACAGGCCCCCCGAGCAGTACTTC.

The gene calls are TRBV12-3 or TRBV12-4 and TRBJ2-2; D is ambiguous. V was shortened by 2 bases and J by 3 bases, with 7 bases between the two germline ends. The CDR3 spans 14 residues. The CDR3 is CASSLNSDTGELFF. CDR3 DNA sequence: TGTGCCAGCAGTTTAAACAGCGACACCGGGGAGCTGTTTTTT.

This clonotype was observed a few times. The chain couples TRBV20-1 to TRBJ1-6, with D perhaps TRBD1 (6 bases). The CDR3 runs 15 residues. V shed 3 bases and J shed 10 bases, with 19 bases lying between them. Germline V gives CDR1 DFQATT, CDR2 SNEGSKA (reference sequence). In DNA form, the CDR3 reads TGCAGTGCTAGTAATAGGGGGGCGCCGAGGTCACCCCTCCACTTT. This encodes CSASNRGAPRSPLHF.